The 17 T cell receptor beta chains reported below all come from one sample, sequenced in a study of blood T cell repertoires in COVID-19. The table came from immunoSEQ multiplex PCR; TCRdb's copy has only in-frame clones and leaves some out. The table shows 100,000 to 150,000 clones, with under 85% occurring only once. The sample taken for sequencing was peripheral blood. These receptors all stem from a man between 60 and 70 years old with acute or convalescent COVID-19.

The chain is built from TRBV5-1 and TRBJ2-7; 10 positions match TRBD1. The CDR3 covers 16 residues. Per germline, CDR1 SGHRS and CDR2 YFSETQ. V lost 0 bases, J lost 6 bases, and 9 bases stayed unmatched. Here the CDR3 DNA reads TGCGCCAGCAGCTTGGATCATGCCGGGACAGGGGCCGAGCAGTACTTC. Translation: CASSLDHAGTGAEQYF.

This clone was picked up one time. The V and J genes are TRBV4-1 and TRBJ1-3; D gene unclear. This CDR3 has 16 amino acids. Germline-derived CDR1 and CDR2 are MGHRA and YSYEKL. Trimming removed 1 base at V and 0 bases at J, with 10 bases between. CDR3 DNA: TGCGCCAGCAGCCAAGGCGCCCTTTCCTCTGGAAACACCATATATTTT. This codes for CASSQGALSSGNTIYF.

This chain links TRBV2 with TRBJ1-5, with D unclear. Germline-derived CDR1 and CDR2 are SNHLY and FYNNEI. V was cut by 6 bases and J by 1 base, with 13 bases left in between. This CDR3 comprises 15 residues. CDR3 loop: CASRTGPGSNQPQHF. In DNA form, the CDR3 reads TGTGCCAGCAGGACGGGCCCGGGGAGCAATCAGCCCCAGCATTTT.

The chain is built from TRBV10-1 and TRBJ2-1; the D gene is possibly TRBD2 (5 bases). Trimming removed 4 bases at V and 6 bases at J, with 13 bases between. The germline CDR1 and CDR2 sequences are WNHNN and SYGVQD (reference sequence). The length of the CDR3 is 14 residues. CDR3 sequence: CASSGGGRTNEQFF. CDR3 bases: TGCGCCAGCAGTGGAGGCGGGCGGACCAATGAGCAGTTCTTC.

The chain links TRBV11-2 to TRBJ2-1, with D perhaps matching TRBD2 (6 bases). CDR1 and CDR2 from the germline V gene are SGHAT and FQNNGV. CDR3 length: 16 residues. V lost 5 bases, J lost 0 bases, and 14 bases lay in between. CDR3 DNA: TGTGCCAGCAGCCGGAGGGTGGGGATCTCCTACAATGAGCAGTTCTTC. This gives the protein CASSRRVGISYNEQFF.

V gene TRBV13 combines with J gene TRBJ2-3; 12 nucleotides line up with TRBD2. The CDR3 is made up of 17 amino acids. The J segment lost 1 base and the V segment lost 0 bases, leaving 2 bases of the junction unmatched. Germline V lookup: CDR1 PRHDT, CDR2 FYEKMQ (reference sequence). CDR3 loop: CASSLGLAGGGTDTQYF. The CDR3 region has the DNA TGTGCCAGCAGCTTAGGCCTAGCGGGAGGGGGCACAGATACGCAGTATTTT.

The V and J genes are TRBV27 and TRBJ2-7, with 13 bases matching TRBD2. The CDR3 covers 16 residues. CDR1 is MNHEY, CDR2 SMNVEV, per germline (reference sequence). J gave up 6 bases and V 7 bases, and 12 bases lay outside the gene matches. The CDR3: CASNPGWTSGSGEQYF. DNA for the CDR3: TGTGCCAGCAACCCGGGTTGGACTAGCGGGAGTGGCGAGCAGTACTTC.

The genes are TRBV10-2 and TRBJ2-2; maybe TRBD1 (5 bases). V was pared by 7 bases and J by 5 bases, with 17 bases between. This CDR3 has 15 amino acids. From germline, CDR1 is WSHSY and CDR2 SAAADI. As DNA, the CDR3 is TGCGCCAGCAAATTTGGCAGGGTCGAAACCGGGGAGCTGTTTTTT. The encoded protein is CASKFGRVETGELFF.

This chain uses TRBV18 with TRBJ1-3; D unresolved. The CDR3 contains 16 residues. Germline-derived CDR1 and CDR2 are KGHSH and LQKENI. Trimming shortened V by 3 bases and J by 4 bases, and 16 bases separated the two germline ends. CDR3 nucleotide sequence: TGTGCCAGCTCACCGATTCAGGAGGAGTGGGGAAACACCATATATTTT. Its protein is CASSPIQEEWGNTIYF.

The chain recombines TRBV30 with TRBJ2-3; TRBD2 matches at 15 bases. Germline V gene data show CDR1 as GTSNPN and CDR2 as SVGIG (reference sequence). This CDR3 spans 21 amino acids. Germline trimming cut 3 bases from V and 1 base from J; bases unmatched to any gene: 17. The CDR3 protein is CAWRPRAGLAGGDGGTDTQYF. DNA for the CDR3: TGTGCCTGGAGGCCGAGGGCGGGACTAGCGGGAGGAGACGGGGGCACAGATACGCAGTATTTT.

The V and J genes are TRBV4-1 and TRBJ1-4; 7 nucleotides match TRBD1. The germline V gene has CDR1 MGHRA and CDR2 YSYEKL. V gave up 0 bases and J gave up 2 bases; unmatched junction bases: 9. This CDR3 is 18 amino acids long. DNA of the CDR3: TGCGCCAGCAGCCAAGATATGACAGGGTTTATTACTAATGAAAAACTGTTTTTT. It yields the protein CASSQDMTGFITNEKLFF.

The chain uses TRBV18 and TRBJ1-1; tentatively, D is TRBD1 (6 bases). This CDR3 is built from 15 residues. V lost 5 bases and J 5 bases, leaving 18 bases between the germline ends. The germline V gene encodes CDR1 KGHSH and CDR2 LQKENI. CDR3 residues: CASSRITGIGTEAFF. The CDR3 nucleotides read TGTGCCAGCTCAAGAATAACAGGGATTGGGACTGAAGCTTTCTTT.

The rearrangement uses TRBV18 and TRBJ2-1; TRBD2 aligns across 12 bases. The CDR3 is 15 residues long. With 6 bases clipped from V and 9 bases from J, the junction kept 9 bases outside the gene matches. CDR1 is KGHSH, CDR2 LQKENI, per germline. The CDR3 DNA is TGTGCCAGCTCCCCTCTAGCGGGAGGGATCGGTGAGCAGTTCTTC. It codes for CASSPLAGGIGEQFF. Full variable domain (remainder filled in from reference TRBV18 and TRBJ2-1): NAGVMQNPRHLVRRRGQEARLRCSPMKGHSHVYWYRQLPEEGLKFMVYLQKENIIDESGMPKERFSAEFPKEGPSILRIQQVVRGDSAAYFCASSPLAGGIGEQFFGPGTRLTVL.

This rearrangement joins TRBV5-1 to TRBJ2-7; 9 nucleotides match TRBD2. Looked up from germline, CDR1 is SGHRS and CDR2 is YFSETQ. The CDR3 consists of 15 residues. Unmatched junction bases numbered 3, after V lost 2 bases and J lost 0 bases. CDR3 in amino acids: CASSFAGGSSYEQYF. CDR3 bases: TGCGCCAGCAGCTTCGCGGGAGGGAGCTCCTACGAGCAGTACTTC.

The chain recombines TRBV19 with TRBJ1-2; 9 bases are a match to TRBD1. V lost 3 bases, J lost 2 bases, and 4 bases stayed unmatched. The CDR3 totals 15 residues. Germline V lookup: CDR1 LNHDA, CDR2 SQIVND (reference sequence). CDR3 amino acids: CASSIMGQGNYGYTF. DNA for the CDR3: TGTGCCAGTAGTATTATGGGACAGGGAAACTATGGCTACACCTTC.

This chain joins TRBV15 and TRBJ1-1; weak D call: TRBD1 (6 bases). V lost 1 base to trimming and J lost 0 bases, with 9 bases between them. Per germline, CDR1 LNHNV and CDR2 YYDKDF (reference sequence). CDR3 length equals 15 residues. The DNA for the CDR3 is TGTGCCACCAGCAGAGGTCACAGGGTGAACACTGAAGCTTTCTTT. Its protein product is CATSRGHRVNTEAFF.

This chain uses TRBV19 with TRBJ2-1; maybe TRBD2 (5 bases). The CDR3 extends over 14 amino acids. Between the trimmed V and J ends, which lost 7 bases and 5 bases, there was a span of 15 bases. Per germline, CDR1 LNHDA and CDR2 SQIVND (reference sequence). The CDR3 sequence is CASNPRFGDNEQFF. The CDR3 bases are TGTGCCAGTAATCCTCGGTTCGGGGACAATGAGCAGTTCTTC.